The source of this T cell receptor beta chain is a study of T cell responses to AZD1222 COVID-19 vaccine. Looked up from germline, CDR1 is SGHTA and CDR2 is FQGTGA. This CDR3 has 15 residues. General study results and limits: Nearly half of spike-specific TCRs reportedly go after variant regions that carry no mutations.

Assay used: immunoSEQ multiplex PCR; TCRdb lists only in-frame clones, some missing. The sample has roughly 180,000 clones, around 90% seen once. With respect to this clone: No antigen is known for it. The germline gene is not matched at one end of the junction; a read error may be the cause.

V and J are TRBV7-3 and TRBJ2-7, with D unclear. This receptor was identified in an adult who received the AZD1222 COVID-19 vaccine. This sample comprised peripheral blood, obtained 28 days after the second AZD1222 dose. The CDR3 protein is CASSPSAVPSHEQYF. The CDR3 nucleotides read TGTGCCAGCAGCCCATCCGCCGTGCCCTCCCACGAGCAGTACTTC.